These 4 T cell receptor beta chains originate from one sample sequenced in a study of graft-versus-host responses after intestinal transplantation (dated by TCRdb to the early 2020s). The library was built by means of the immunoSEQ multiplex PCR assay. Drawn from immuneACCESS, this table holds only the in-frame rearrangements with V and J called that TCRdb kept. Clones are partly lost; checked studies trace under half to an unresolved V gene and leave the rest unexplained. The sample table contains fewer than 8,500 clones; only one count was recorded for around 72% of them. Approximately 12% of the sample is held by the ten biggest clonotypes. To isolate intraepithelial and lamina propria lymphocytes from graft specimens, dithiothreitol, EDTA incubations and collagenase D digestion were used. The sample consisted of ileum tissue, taken approximately 230 days after intestinal transplant. These receptors came from a human patient who received an intestinal transplant, so some T cells may come from the graft donor.

The V gene is TRBV18, the J gene TRBJ2-7, with 11 bases fitting TRBD2. The CDR3 is 15 residues long. Germline V gene lookup returns CDR1 KGHSH and CDR2 LQKENI. The V and J ends lost 5 bases and 2 bases, in that order; junction bases with no gene match: 5. The CDR3 DNA sequence: TGTGCCAGCTCAGCTCCGGGACTAGCGGCCTACGAGCAGTACTTC. This codes for CASSAPGLAAYEQYF.

This rearrangement joins TRBV19 to TRBJ1-5; D unresolved. CDR1 LNHDA and CDR2 SQIVND come from the germline V gene (reference sequence). The CDR3 runs to 14 residues. V was trimmed by 2 bases and J by 2 bases, leaving 7 bases between them. CDR3 nucleotide sequence: TGTGCCAGTAGTATATTTCAGGGCAATCAGCCCCAGCATTTT. Translation: CASSIFQGNQPQHF.

The CDR3 sequence: CASKTGGPTGELFF. The CDR3, as DNA: TGTGCCAGCAAAACGGGAGGGCCCACCGGGGAGCTGTTTTTT. The V gene is TRBV2, the J gene TRBJ2-2; 8 bases align to TRBD2. V lost 7 bases, J lost 4 bases, and 5 bases stayed unmatched. Germline V lookup: CDR1 SNHLY, CDR2 FYNNEI. The CDR3 runs 14 residues.

This clone is a singleton in its sample. The chain is built from TRBV4-1 and TRBJ2-7; TRBD2 might be the D (5 bases). V lost 1 base, J lost 1 base, and 11 bases lay in between. Germline V CDR1 and CDR2: MGHRA, YSYEKL. CDR3 size: 15 residues. CDR3 loop: CASSQGFGESYEQYF. The CDR3 nucleotides read TGCGCCAGCAGCCAAGGGTTCGGGGAATCCTACGAGCAGTACTTC.